This T cell receptor beta chain was recorded in a study of Ad26.COV2.S vaccination and SARS-CoV-2 variants. Treatment here: some 19 received Ad26.COV2.S at low or high dose, single or two shots; five or six received placebo; per-sample allocation not given. Sample collection was performed on day 63 after the first vaccine or placebo injection. TCRdb's copy holds only in-frame clones and misses some; the assay was immunoSEQ multiplex PCR. This table holds roughly 350,000 clones, 86% found once. Looked up from germline, CDR1 is SGHAT and CDR2 is FQNNGV. V gave up 3 bases and J gave up 5 bases, with 16 bases separating them. The CDR3 loop spans 15 amino acids.

Sequenced material: peripheral blood, taken in a trial of Ad26.COV2.S vaccine versus placebo. The TCR was taken from a person aged 18-60 years who received the Ad26.COV2.S COVID-19 vaccine or a placebo. The chain joins TRBV11-2 to TRBJ1-2, with a weak D call TRBD1 (5 bases). In nucleotides, the CDR3 is TGTGCCAGCAGCTTGTCCGGGGGATCTCTTTATGGCTACACCTTC. Protein: CASSLSGGSLYGYTF.